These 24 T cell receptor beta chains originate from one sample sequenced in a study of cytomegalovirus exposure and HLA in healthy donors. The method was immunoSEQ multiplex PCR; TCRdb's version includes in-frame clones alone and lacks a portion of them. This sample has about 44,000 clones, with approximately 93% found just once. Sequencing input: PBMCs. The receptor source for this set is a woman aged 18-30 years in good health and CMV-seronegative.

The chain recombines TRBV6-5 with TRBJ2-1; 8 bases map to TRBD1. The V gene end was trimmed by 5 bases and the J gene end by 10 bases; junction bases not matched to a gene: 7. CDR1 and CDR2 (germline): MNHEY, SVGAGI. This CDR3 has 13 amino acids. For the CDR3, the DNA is TGTGCCAGCAGTAACCAGGGGGCAGAGGAGCAGTTCTTC. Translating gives CASSNQGAEEQFF.

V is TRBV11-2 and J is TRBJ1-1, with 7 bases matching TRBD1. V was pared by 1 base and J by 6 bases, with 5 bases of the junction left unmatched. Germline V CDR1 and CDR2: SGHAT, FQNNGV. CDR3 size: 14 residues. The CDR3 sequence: CASSLVYRGAEAFF. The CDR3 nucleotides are TGTGCCAGCAGCTTAGTTTACAGGGGTGCTGAAGCTTTCTTT.

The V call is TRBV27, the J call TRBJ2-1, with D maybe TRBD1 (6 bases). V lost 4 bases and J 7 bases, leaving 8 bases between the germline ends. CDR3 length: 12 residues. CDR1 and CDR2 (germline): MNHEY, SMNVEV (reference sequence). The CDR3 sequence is CASSSTGNEQFF. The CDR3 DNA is TGTGCCAGCAGTTCCACAGGGAATGAGCAGTTCTTC.

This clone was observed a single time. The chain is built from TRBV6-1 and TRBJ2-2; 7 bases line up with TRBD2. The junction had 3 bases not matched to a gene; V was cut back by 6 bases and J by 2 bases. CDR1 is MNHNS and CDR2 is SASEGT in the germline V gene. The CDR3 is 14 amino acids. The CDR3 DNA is TGTGCCAGCAGAATAGCGGGCAACACCGGGGAGCTGTTTTTT. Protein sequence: CASRIAGNTGELFF.

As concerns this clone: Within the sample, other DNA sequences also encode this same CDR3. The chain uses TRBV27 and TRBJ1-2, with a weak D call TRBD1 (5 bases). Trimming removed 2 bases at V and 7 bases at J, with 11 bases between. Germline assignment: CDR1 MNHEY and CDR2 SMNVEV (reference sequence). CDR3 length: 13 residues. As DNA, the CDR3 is TGTGCCAGCAGTTTAGGGCAGGGCGGTGGCTACACCTTC. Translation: CASSLGQGGGYTF.

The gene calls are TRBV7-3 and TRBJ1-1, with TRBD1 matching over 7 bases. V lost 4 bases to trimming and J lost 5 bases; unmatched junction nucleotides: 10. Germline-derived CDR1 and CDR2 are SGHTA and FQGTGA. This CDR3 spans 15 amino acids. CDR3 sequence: CASSSPGQRRTEAFF. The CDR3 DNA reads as TGTGCCAGCAGCTCACCGGGACAGAGAAGGACTGAAGCTTTCTTT. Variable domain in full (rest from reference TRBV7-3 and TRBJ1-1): GAGVSQTPSNKVTEKGKYVELRCDPISGHTALYWYRQSLGQGPEFLIYFQGTGAADDSGLPNDRFFAVRPEGSVSTLKIQRTERGDSAVYLCASSSPGQRRTEAFFGQGTRLTVV.

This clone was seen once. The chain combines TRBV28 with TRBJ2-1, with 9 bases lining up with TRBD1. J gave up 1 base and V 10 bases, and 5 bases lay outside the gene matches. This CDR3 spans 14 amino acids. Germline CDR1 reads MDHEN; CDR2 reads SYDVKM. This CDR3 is CATTGGLSYNEQFF. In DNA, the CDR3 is TGTGCCACAACAGGGGGCTTATCCTACAATGAGCAGTTCTTC.

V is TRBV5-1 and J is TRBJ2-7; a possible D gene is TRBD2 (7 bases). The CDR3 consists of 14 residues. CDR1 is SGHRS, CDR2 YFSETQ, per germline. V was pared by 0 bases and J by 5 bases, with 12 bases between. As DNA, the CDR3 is TGCGCCAGCAGCTTGGTGGGGGGGCCGAACGAGCAGTACTTC. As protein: CASSLVGGPNEQYF.

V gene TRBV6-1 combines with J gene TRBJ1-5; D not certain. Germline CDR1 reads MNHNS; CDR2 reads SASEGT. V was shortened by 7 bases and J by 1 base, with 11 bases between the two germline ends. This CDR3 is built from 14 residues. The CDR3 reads CASTPKESNQPQHF. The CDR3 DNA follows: TGTGCCAGCACCCCTAAGGAGAGCAATCAGCCCCAGCATTTT.

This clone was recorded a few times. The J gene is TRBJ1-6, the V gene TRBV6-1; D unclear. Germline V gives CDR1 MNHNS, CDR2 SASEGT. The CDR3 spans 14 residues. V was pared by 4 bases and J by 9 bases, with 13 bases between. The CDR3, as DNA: TGTGCCAGCAGTGTATATGAGGAATCTTCACCCCTCCACTTT. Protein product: CASSVYEESSPLHF.

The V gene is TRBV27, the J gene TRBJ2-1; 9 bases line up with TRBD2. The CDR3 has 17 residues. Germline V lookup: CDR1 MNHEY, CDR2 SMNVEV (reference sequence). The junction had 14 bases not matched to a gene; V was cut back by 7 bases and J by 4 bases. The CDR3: CASTPRWLAGPYNEQFF. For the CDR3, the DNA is TGTGCCAGCACCCCCAGGTGGCTAGCGGGACCTTACAATGAGCAGTTCTTC.

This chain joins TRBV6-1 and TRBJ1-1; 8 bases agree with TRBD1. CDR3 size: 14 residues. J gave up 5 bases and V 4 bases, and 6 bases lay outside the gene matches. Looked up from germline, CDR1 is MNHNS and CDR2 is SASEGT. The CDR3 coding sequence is TGTGCCAGCAGTGTTCAGGGGGCGGGTACTGAAGCTTTCTTT. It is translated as CASSVQGAGTEAFF.

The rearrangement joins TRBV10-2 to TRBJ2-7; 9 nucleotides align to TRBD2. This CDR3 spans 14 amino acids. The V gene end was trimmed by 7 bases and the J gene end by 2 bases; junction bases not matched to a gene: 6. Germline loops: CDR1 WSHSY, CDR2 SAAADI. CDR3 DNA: TGCGCCAGCAAGTCGGGACTAGCCACCTACGAGCAGTACTTC. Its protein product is CASKSGLATYEQYF.

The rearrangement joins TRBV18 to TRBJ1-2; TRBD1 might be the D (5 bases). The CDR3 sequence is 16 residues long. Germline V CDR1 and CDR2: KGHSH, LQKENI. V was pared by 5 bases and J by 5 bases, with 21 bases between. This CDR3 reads CASSAPTTVQRYGYTF. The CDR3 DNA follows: TGTGCCAGCTCAGCCCCTACGACAGTCCAGAGATATGGCTACACCTTC.

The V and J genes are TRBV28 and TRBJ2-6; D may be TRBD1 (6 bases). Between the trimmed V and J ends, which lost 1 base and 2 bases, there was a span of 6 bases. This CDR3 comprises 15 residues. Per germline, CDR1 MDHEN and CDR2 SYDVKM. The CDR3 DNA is TGTGCCAGCAGTTTATACAGGGCTGGGGCCAACGTCCTGACTTTC. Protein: CASSLYRAGANVLTF.

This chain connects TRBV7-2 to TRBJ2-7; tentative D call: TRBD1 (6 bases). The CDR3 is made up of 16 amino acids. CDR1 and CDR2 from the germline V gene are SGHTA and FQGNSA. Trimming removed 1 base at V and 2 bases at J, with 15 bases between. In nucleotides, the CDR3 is TGTGCCAGCAGCTTAGACGTCAGGGGTAGGACCTACGAGCAGTACTTC. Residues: CASSLDVRGRTYEQYF.

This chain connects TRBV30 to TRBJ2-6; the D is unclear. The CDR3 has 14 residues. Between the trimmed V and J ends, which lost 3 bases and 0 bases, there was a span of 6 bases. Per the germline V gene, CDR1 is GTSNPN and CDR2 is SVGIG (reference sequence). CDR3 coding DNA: TGTGCCTGGAGGAGGATCTCTGGGGCCAACGTCCTGACTTTC. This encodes CAWRRISGANVLTF.

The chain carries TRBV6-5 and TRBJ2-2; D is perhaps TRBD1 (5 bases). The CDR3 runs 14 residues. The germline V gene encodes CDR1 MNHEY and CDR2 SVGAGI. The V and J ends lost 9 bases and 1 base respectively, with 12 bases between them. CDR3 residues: CASRPTGNTGELFF. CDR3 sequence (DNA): TGTGCCAGTAGACCCACAGGGAACACCGGGGAGCTGTTTTTT.

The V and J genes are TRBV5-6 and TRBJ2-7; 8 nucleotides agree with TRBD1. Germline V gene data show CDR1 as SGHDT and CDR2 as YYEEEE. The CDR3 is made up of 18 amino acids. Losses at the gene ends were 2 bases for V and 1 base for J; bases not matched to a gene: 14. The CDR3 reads CASSFLKFQGAISYEQYF. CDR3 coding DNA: TGTGCCAGCAGCTTTTTGAAGTTTCAGGGGGCGATTTCCTACGAGCAGTACTTC.

CDR3 protein: CASLTGLAGLNEQFF. For the CDR3, the DNA is TGTGCCAGCCTTACGGGACTAGCGGGACTCAATGAGCAGTTCTTC. The V gene is TRBV28, the J gene TRBJ2-1; 13 bases map to TRBD2. V gave up 8 bases and J gave up 6 bases; unmatched junction bases: 7. Germline values: CDR1 MDHEN, CDR2 SYDVKM. The CDR3 is made up of 15 amino acids. Variable domain in full (rest from reference TRBV28 and TRBJ2-1): DVKVTQSSRYLVKRTGEKVFLECVQDMDHENMFWYRQDPGLGLRLIYFSYDVKMKEKGDIPEGYSVSREKKERFSLILESASTNQTSMYLCASLTGLAGLNEQFFGPGTRLTVL.

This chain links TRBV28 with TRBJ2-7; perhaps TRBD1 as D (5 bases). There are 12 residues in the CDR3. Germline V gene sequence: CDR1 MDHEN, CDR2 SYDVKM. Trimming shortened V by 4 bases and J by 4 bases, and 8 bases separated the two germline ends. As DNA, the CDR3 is TGTGCCAGCAGTTCTAGGGGTTACGAGCAGTACTTC. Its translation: CASSSRGYEQYF.

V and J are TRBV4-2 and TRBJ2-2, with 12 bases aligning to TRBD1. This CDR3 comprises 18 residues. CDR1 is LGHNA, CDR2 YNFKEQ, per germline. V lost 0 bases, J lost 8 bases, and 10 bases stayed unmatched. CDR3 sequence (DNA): TGTGCCAGCAGCCAAGAGCCCGGGACAGGGGGCAAGTCGGGGGAGCTGTTTTTT. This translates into CASSQEPGTGGKSGELFF.

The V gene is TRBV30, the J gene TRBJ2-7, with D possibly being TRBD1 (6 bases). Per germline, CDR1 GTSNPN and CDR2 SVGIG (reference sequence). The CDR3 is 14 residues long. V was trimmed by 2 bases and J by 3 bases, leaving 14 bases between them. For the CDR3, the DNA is TGTGCCTGGAGTCCGCAGGGGACGTACTACGAGCAGTACTTC. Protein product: CAWSPQGTYYEQYF.

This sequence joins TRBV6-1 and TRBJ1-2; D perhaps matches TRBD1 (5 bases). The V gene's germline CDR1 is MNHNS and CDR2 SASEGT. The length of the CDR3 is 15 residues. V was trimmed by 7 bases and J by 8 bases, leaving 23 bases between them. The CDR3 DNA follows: TGTGCCAGCATTCCCTCCCGGGGGGACCTCAAAGGCTACACCTTC. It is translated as CASIPSRGDLKGYTF.